The next 30 T cell receptor beta chains were all read from a single sample in a study of Graves' ophthalmopathy and Graves' hyperthyroidism. The authors amplified TCR beta CDR3 regions from RNA transcripts. First-round RT-PCR employed HTBI primers, with a second-round multiplex PCR after it. MiXCR, applied by TCRdb to the multiplex PCR reads, yields one record per CDR3 protein. This table holds 400,000 to 450,000 distinct CDR3 sequences, around 21% found once. The source material was peripheral blood. The receptor set was obtained from a woman under 30 with stable Graves' hyperthyroidism.

This clonotype came up a few times. A much larger clone lies a single base off, so this may be a read error. The chain combines TRBV9 with TRBJ2-5, with D perhaps TRBD2 (7 bases). The germline gives CDR1 SGDLS, CDR2 YYNGEE. The CDR3 loop spans 15 amino acids. The CDR3, as DNA: TGTGCCAGCAGCGTAGATGGGGGGGGCCAAGAGACCAAGTACTTC. It yields the protein CASSVDGGGQETKYF.

This clonotype was observed many times. The chain uses TRBV2 and TRBJ1-5; 8 nucleotides agree with TRBD1. CDR1 and CDR2 (germline): SNHLY, FYNNEI. After removal of 4 bases from V and 1 base from J, the junction contained 3 bases not matched to a gene. CDR3 length equals 15 residues. CDR3 sequence reads: CASSVTGGSNQPQHF. The CDR3 nucleotides are TGTGCCAGCAGTGTCACAGGGGGGAGCAATCAGCCCCAGCATTTT.

A word on this clonotype: Germline is not matched at one junction end, which may reflect a read error. V gene TRBV7-6 combines with J gene TRBJ1-1; tentatively, D is TRBD1 (6 bases). Germline V lookup: CDR1 SGHVS, CDR2 FNYEAQ. The CDR3 runs 14 residues. The CDR3 DNA sequence: TGTGCCTGCAGCTCGAGGACAGAAAACACTGAAGCTTTCTTT. It encodes CACSSRTENTEAFF.

In this sample, this clonotype turned up many times. The V gene is TRBV6-2 or TRBV6-3, the J gene TRBJ1-2; D is undetermined. The CDR3 extends over 15 amino acids. Germline CDR1 and CDR2: MNHEY and SVGEGT. V lost 2 bases and J 0 bases, leaving 10 bases between the germline ends. As DNA, the CDR3 is TGTGCCAGCAGTTACAGGGCGGCTGCTAACTATGGCTACACCTTC. Encoded protein: CASSYRAAANYGYTF.

This clonotype has ten or more counts. The CDR3 nucleotides read TGTGCCAGCAGCCAAGCAAGACAGGGGGAGAACACTGAAGCTTTCTTT. This encodes CASSQARQGENTEAFF. The chain carries TRBV3-1 and TRBJ1-1; 9 bases line up with TRBD1. Trimming cost V 1 base and J 1 base; bases outside gene matches: 4. The CDR3 covers 16 residues. Germline V gene lookup returns CDR1 LGHDT and CDR2 YNNKEL (reference sequence).

The chain has TRBV20-1 and TRBJ1-5; TRBD1 aligns across 7 bases. V lost 6 bases to trimming and J lost 5 bases; unmatched junction nucleotides: 10. Germline CDR1 reads DFQATT; CDR2 reads SNEGSKA (reference sequence). This CDR3 is built from 14 residues. CDR3 residues: CSAEEDREYQPQHF. The CDR3 region has the DNA TGCAGTGCCGAAGAAGACAGGGAATATCAGCCCCAGCATTTT.

In this sample, this clonotype turned up many times. The V and J genes are TRBV7-3 and TRBJ1-3; TRBD1 matches 10 bases. Germline lookup yields CDR1 SGHTA and CDR2 FQGTGA. This CDR3 spans 14 amino acids. Unmatched junction bases numbered 5, after V lost 5 bases and J lost 7 bases. The CDR3 reads CASSPGTGDNTIYF. CDR3 coding DNA: TGTGCCAGCAGCCCCGGGACAGGGGACAACACCATATATTTT.

This clonotype was detected ten times or more. The V gene is TRBV4-1, the J gene TRBJ2-7; D is ambiguous. The CDR3 is made up of 14 amino acids. Germline loops: CDR1 MGHRA, CDR2 YSYEKL. Trimming removed 1 base from V and 3 bases from J, with 10 bases in between. The CDR3 is CASSQASFIYEQYF. The CDR3, as DNA: TGCGCCAGCAGCCAAGCATCCTTTATCTACGAGCAGTACTTC.

This clonotype was seen repeatedly, ten times or more. The chain recombines TRBV2 with TRBJ2-7, with a weak D call TRBD1 (6 bases). The CDR3 totals 12 residues. Germline V CDR1 and CDR2: SNHLY, FYNNEI. V gave up 7 bases and J gave up 3 bases, with 10 bases separating them. CDR3 region: CASTEGDYEQYF. DNA for the CDR3: TGTGCCAGCACCGAGGGGGACTACGAGCAGTACTTC. Supplemented by reference TRBV2 and TRBJ2-7, the full variable domain reads EPEVTQTPSHQVTQMGQEVILRCVPISNHLYFYWYRQILGQKVEFLVSFYNNEISEKSEIFDDQFSVERPDGSNFTLKIRSTKLEDSAMYFCASTEGDYEQYFGPGTRLTVT.

The chain combines TRBV11-1 with TRBJ1-1; no definite D call. V shed 5 bases and J shed 3 bases, with 13 bases lying between them. Germline V gene sequence: CDR1 SGHAT, CDR2 FQDESV (reference sequence). CDR3 length equals 14 residues. DNA for the CDR3: TGTGCCAGCAGCCCCCCGCAGGAGTACACTGAAGCTTTCTTT. It translates to CASSPPQEYTEAFF.

This clonotype was counted at least ten times. The J gene is TRBJ1-1, the V gene TRBV5-6, with 7 bases that match TRBD1. CDR3 length: 15 residues. Germline CDR1 and CDR2: SGHDT and YYEEEE. V shed 4 bases and J 5 bases; nucleotides not matched to a gene: 11. The CDR3 coding sequence is TGTGCCAGCAGCCGTTCGACAGGGTACATAACTGAAGCTTTCTTT. The encoded protein is CASSRSTGYITEAFF.

This clonotype was recorded many times. The chain combines TRBV13 with TRBJ2-7; TRBD1 agrees at 9 bases. This CDR3 has 15 residues. Germline-derived CDR1 and CDR2 are PRHDT and FYEKMQ (reference sequence). The ends lost 4 bases at V and 2 bases at J; junction bases unmatched: 6. The CDR3 DNA reads as TGTGCCAGCAGCTCACCCGGGACAGGGCCCTACGAGCAGTACTTC. Protein product: CASSSPGTGPYEQYF.

This rearrangement joins TRBV12-3 or TRBV12-4 to TRBJ1-5; D is uncertain. V was shortened by 5 bases and J by 7 bases, with 9 bases between the two germline ends. The CDR3 contains 12 residues. Here the CDR3 DNA reads TGTGCCAGCAGTCGCTCAGCGCAGCCCCAGCATTTT. Its protein is CASSRSAQPQHF.

This clonotype showed up many times. CDR3 protein: CASSARAGSSYEQYF. The CDR3 coding sequence is TGTGCCAGCAGCGCCCGTGCAGGGAGCTCCTACGAGCAGTACTTC. The V gene is TRBV2, the J gene TRBJ2-7; tentatively, D is TRBD1 or TRBD2 (5 bases each). The V gene's germline CDR1 is SNHLY and CDR2 FYNNEI. V was cut by 6 bases and J by 0 bases, with 15 bases left in between. This CDR3 has 15 amino acids.

This clonotype was counted many times. This sequence joins TRBV19 and TRBJ1-5, with D possibly TRBD1 on 5 matching bases. The germline CDR1 and CDR2 sequences are LNHDA and SQIVND (reference sequence). Trimming left V 1 base short and J 0 bases short, with 7 bases between. CDR3 length: 15 residues. The CDR3 DNA reads TGTGCCAGTAGTATAGCGGGGGATAGCAATCAGCCCCAGCATTTT. It specifies CASSIAGDSNQPQHF.

This clonotype was seen many times. The rearrangement joins TRBV6-1 to TRBJ1-2, with D possibly TRBD1 on 5 matching bases. Deletions cut 7 bases from V and 2 bases from J, with 14 bases between. The CDR3 consists of 14 residues. Germline V gene sequence: CDR1 MNHNS, CDR2 SASEGT. The CDR3 loop reads CASTGSGGNYGYTF. The CDR3 nucleotides read TGTGCCAGCACCGGGAGCGGGGGGAACTATGGCTACACCTTC.

With respect to this clonotype: A junction end diverges from the germline sequence, so it may reflect a read error. This chain connects TRBV7-8 to TRBJ2-7, with D hard to call. The CDR3 runs to 16 residues. In germline, CDR1 is SGHVS, CDR2 FQNEAQ. CDR3 sequence: CASSLAEPVLSYDQYF. CDR3 nucleotide sequence: TGTGCCAGCAGCTTAGCGGAGCCGGTCCTCTCCTACGATCAGTACTTC.

This clonotype occurred many times. The genes are TRBV15 and TRBJ2-7, with 12 bases identical to TRBD1. Germline V CDR1 and CDR2: LNHNV, YYDKDF (reference sequence). This CDR3 is 17 amino acids long. The ends lost 3 bases at V and 4 bases at J; junction bases unmatched: 10. The CDR3 sequence is CATSRHPRDRGRYEQYF. The CDR3 DNA is TGTGCCACCAGCAGGCACCCGCGGGACAGGGGGCGGTACGAGCAGTACTTC.

This clonotype has at least ten counts. CDR3 nucleotides: TGTGCCAGCAGTTTAATACCCCAGGACGCTGAAGCTTTCTTT. Translation: CASSLIPQDAEAFF. The chain joins TRBV28 to TRBJ1-1; D remains unclear. CDR1 MDHEN and CDR2 SYDVKM come from the germline V gene. The CDR3 spans 14 residues. Trimming removed 2 bases from V and 6 bases from J, with 13 bases in between.

V and J are TRBV6-2 or TRBV6-3 and TRBJ2-2, with D possibly TRBD2 on 7 matching bases. V gave up 0 bases and J gave up 6 bases, with 11 bases separating them. This CDR3 contains 15 residues. CDR1 MNHEY and CDR2 SVGEGT come from the germline V gene. CDR3 residues: CASSYSQGRAGELFF. As DNA, the CDR3 is TGTGCCAGCAGTTACTCTCAGGGGAGGGCCGGGGAGCTGTTTTTT.

Ten or more counts support this clonotype. The genes are TRBV10-3 and TRBJ2-4, with 7 bases aligning to TRBD2. With 0 bases clipped from V and 8 bases from J, the junction kept 4 bases outside the gene matches. The CDR3 consists of 14 residues. CDR1 and CDR2 (germline): ENHRY, SYGVKD. CDR3 protein: CAISESAGADIQYF. CDR3 DNA sequence: TGTGCCATCAGTGAGTCTGCGGGAGCGGACATTCAGTACTTC.

The chain carries TRBV7-2 and TRBJ1-1, with a weak D call TRBD1 (5 bases). Trimming took off 5 bases at V and 8 bases at J, with 21 bases between the two ends. The CDR3 is 15 amino acids. Germline loops: CDR1 SGHTA, CDR2 FQGNSA. The CDR3 loop reads CASSRAGQRIPEAFF. DNA for the CDR3: TGTGCCAGCAGCCGGGCGGGGCAGAGGATCCCCGAAGCTTTCTTT. Full variable domain (rest looked up from reference TRBV7-2 and TRBJ1-1): GAGVSQSPSNKVTEKGKDVELRCDPISGHTALYWYRQSLGQGLEFLIYFQGNSAPDKSGLPSDRFSAERTGGSVSTLTIQRTQQEDSAVYLCASSRAGQRIPEAFFGQGTRLTVV.

This clonotype was found many times. The chain joins TRBV20-1 to TRBJ2-7; 7 bases match TRBD1. The CDR3 has 13 residues. The V gene end was trimmed by 4 bases and the J gene end by 3 bases; junction bases not matched to a gene: 6. CDR1 and CDR2 from the germline V gene are DFQATT and SNEGSKA (reference sequence). CDR3 residues: CSATDRSYYEQYF. The CDR3, as DNA: TGCAGTGCTACGGACAGGTCCTACTACGAGCAGTACTTC.

This clonotype has at least ten counts. The chain combines TRBV7-2 with TRBJ2-7; the match to TRBD2 covers 7 bases. Looked up from germline, CDR1 is SGHTA and CDR2 is FQGNSA. V trimming: 5 bases; J trimming: 2 bases; junction bases outside the gene matches: 3. CDR3 size: 13 residues. CDR3 nucleotides: TGTGCCAGCAGCCCGGGAGGTCCCTACGAGCAGTACTTC. Its translation: CASSPGGPYEQYF.

This clonotype has just a few counts. The chain is built from TRBV6-1 and TRBJ1-1; D not resolved. The CDR3 is 13 amino acids. CDR1 MNHNS and CDR2 SASEGT come from the germline V gene. Between the trimmed V and J ends, which lost 6 bases and 1 base, there was a span of 9 bases. CDR3: CASSKLQNTEAFF. The CDR3 nucleotides read TGTGCCAGCAGCAAGCTTCAGAACACTGAAGCTTTCTTT.

The J gene is TRBJ2-7, the V gene TRBV12-3 or TRBV12-4; 15 bases match TRBD2. The CDR3 covers 15 residues. J was trimmed by 3 bases and V by 8 bases; bases with no gene match: 5. CDR3 DNA sequence: TGTGCCAGCGGGACTAGCGGGAGGTCAAGCTACGAGCAGTACTTC. Protein product: CASGTSGRSSYEQYF.

The chain employs TRBV19 and TRBJ1-5; D might be TRBD1 (5 bases). With 3 bases removed from V and 5 bases from J, the gap between germline ends came to 11 bases. Germline V gene data show CDR1 as LNHDA and CDR2 as SQIVND (reference sequence). This CDR3 has 14 amino acids. CDR3 nucleotides: TGTGCCAGTAGTATTTGGAGGGACGATCAGCCCCAGCATTTT. This sequence encodes CASSIWRDDQPQHF. Filled out from reference TRBV19 and TRBJ1-5, the complete variable domain reads DGGITQSPKYLFRKEGQNVTLSCEQNLNHDAMYWYRQDPGQGLRLIYYSQIVNDFQKGDIAEGYSVSREKKESFPLTVTSAQKNPTAFYLCASSIWRDDQPQHFGDGTRLSIL.

This sequence joins TRBV20-1 and TRBJ2-5, with 7 bases identical to TRBD2. This CDR3 comprises 15 residues. V lost 3 bases, J lost 7 bases, and 14 bases stayed unmatched. Germline-derived CDR1 and CDR2 are DFQATT and SNEGSKA (reference sequence). CDR3 region: CSASGRPEVFGTQYF. For the CDR3, the DNA is TGCAGTGCTAGCGGGAGGCCGGAGGTTTTCGGGACCCAGTACTTC.

This clonotype was observed many times. This chain links TRBV9 with TRBJ1-2, with TRBD1 matching 9 bases. V dropped 0 bases and J dropped 5; count of bases not matched to a gene: 5. This CDR3 region has 15 residues. Germline V gene sequence: CDR1 SGDLS, CDR2 YYNGEE. The CDR3 coding sequence is TGTGCCAGCAGCGTAGAACAGGGGGCGAGTTATGGCTACACCTTC. Its translation is CASSVEQGASYGYTF.

In its sample, this clonotype was seen many times. V gene TRBV27 combines with J gene TRBJ2-7; 9 nucleotides agree with TRBD1. The germline V gene encodes CDR1 MNHEY and CDR2 SMNVEV (reference sequence). This CDR3 has 16 residues. J was trimmed by 2 bases and V by 5 bases; bases with no gene match: 10. Here the CDR3 reads CASSPIGQGNPYEQYF. CDR3 coding DNA: TGTGCCAGCAGTCCCATTGGACAGGGGAATCCCTACGAGCAGTACTTC.